A single sample is the source of the 31 T cell receptor beta chains below, sequenced in a study of early T cells in non-severe SARS-CoV-2 infection (dated by TCRdb to 2020 to 2023). Library preparation used 5' RACE. The instrument given in TCRdb is NextSeq 500. TCRdb redid the processing of the public reads, applying fastp at Q25 and MiXCR, and retained in-frame beta chains. Each record represents a unique CDR3 protein, reported with the most common genes and DNA among its rows. This sample has approximately 66,000 distinct CDR3 sequences in its table, and roughly an eighth of those were observed once. Together, the top ten hold roughly 5% of the sample. What was sequenced was whole blood. The receptors were gathered from an adult who was a healthcare worker with PCR-confirmed SARS-CoV-2 infection or an uninfected control (not recorded which).

This clonotype was recorded many times. V usage is TRBV5-6 and J usage is TRBJ2-7; D not certain. CDR3 size: 13 residues. Trimming stripped 4 bases from V and 1 base from J, with 9 bases between. CDR1 SGHDT and CDR2 YYEEEE come from the germline V gene. The CDR3 protein is CASSPVESYEQYF. CDR3 bases: TGTGCCAGCAGCCCCGTCGAATCCTACGAGCAGTACTTC.

This clonotype was counted ten times or more. The rearrangement uses TRBV20-1 and TRBJ2-1; 7 bases line up with TRBD2. Germline V gene sequence: CDR1 DFQATT, CDR2 SNEGSKA (reference sequence). CDR3 length equals 15 residues. Trimming removed 0 bases from V and 1 base from J; junction bases left unmatched: 3. The CDR3 loop reads CSARDQGLSYNEQFF. The CDR3 DNA reads as TGCAGTGCTAGAGATCAGGGACTATCCTACAATGAGCAGTTCTTC.

This clonotype was counted many times. The chain has TRBV19 and TRBJ2-1; D is ambiguous. CDR1 LNHDA and CDR2 SQIVND come from the germline V gene (reference sequence). The CDR3 is 13 residues long. The V and J ends lost 8 bases and 3 bases respectively, with 11 bases between them. The DNA of the CDR3 is TGTGCCAGTGGAAGGGTCTACTACAATGAGCAGTTCTTC. It codes for CASGRVYYNEQFF. Variable domain in full (rest from reference TRBV19 and TRBJ2-1): DGGITQSPKYLFRKEGQNVTLSCEQNLNHDAMYWYRQDPGQGLRLIYYSQIVNDFQKGDIAEGYSVSREKKESFPLTVTSAQKNPTAFYLCASGRVYYNEQFFGPGTRLTVL.

The chain joins TRBV6-2 or TRBV6-3 to TRBJ2-7, with 7 bases fitting TRBD1. J lost 0 bases, V lost 8 bases, and 1 base had no gene match. The CDR3 contains 12 residues. From germline, CDR1 is MNHEY and CDR2 SVGEGT. The CDR3 is CASHRGSYEQYF. In DNA form, the CDR3 reads TGTGCCAGCCACAGGGGCTCCTACGAGCAGTACTTC.

The chain has TRBV12-3 or TRBV12-4 and TRBJ1-2; weak D call: TRBD1 (6 bases). V lost 2 bases and J 7 bases, leaving 14 bases between the germline ends. CDR3 length equals 14 residues. CDR3 sequence reads: CASSLTGIFAGYTF. CDR3 bases: TGTGCCAGCAGTTTAACAGGGATCTTCGCTGGCTACACCTTC.

This clonotype was observed many times. The genes are TRBV5-8 and TRBJ2-1; perhaps TRBD1 as D (6 bases). Germline-derived CDR1 and CDR2 are SGHTS and YDEGEE. V lost 4 bases, J lost 4 bases, and 12 bases lay in between. The CDR3 is 14 residues long. The CDR3 nucleotides are TGTGCCAGCAGCGCTGGACAGCAATACAATGAGCAGTTCTTC. Amino acid sequence: CASSAGQQYNEQFF.

This clonotype has ten or more counts. The rearrangement uses TRBV7-9 and TRBJ2-1; 9 bases are shared with TRBD2. Trimming cost V 10 bases and J 3 bases; bases outside gene matches: 13. In germline, CDR1 is SEHNR, CDR2 FQNEAQ (reference sequence). The length of the CDR3 is 16 residues. DNA for the CDR3: TGTGCCACTTCGACTGAGCGGGGGGAAAACTACAATGAGCAGTTCTTC. It translates to CATSTERGENYNEQFF.

This clonotype was counted only a few times. This sequence joins TRBV5-1 and TRBJ2-1; D might be TRBD1 or TRBD2, each matching 6 bases. CDR1 and CDR2 from the germline V gene are SGHRS and YFSETQ. V shed 4 bases and J shed 6 bases, with 20 bases lying between them. This CDR3 region has 16 residues. CDR3 in amino acids: CASSPKEGTHSNEQFF. Here the CDR3 DNA reads TGCGCCAGCAGCCCCAAGGAGGGGACACACAGCAATGAGCAGTTCTTC.

The genes are TRBV24-1 and TRBJ2-3; D possibly uses TRBD1 or TRBD2 (5 bases each). Trimming left V 5 bases short and J 0 bases short, with 5 bases between. There are 13 residues in the CDR3. Germline V gene sequence: CDR1 KGHDR, CDR2 SFDVKD. CDR3 sequence: CATSGDSTDTQYF. The CDR3 DNA sequence: TGTGCCACCAGTGGGGACAGCACAGATACGCAGTATTTT.

There are many counts of this clonotype. The rearrangement joins TRBV4-2 to TRBJ2-1; tentatively, D is TRBD2 (6 bases). CDR3 length: 14 amino acids. Germline lookup yields CDR1 LGHNA and CDR2 YNFKEQ. Between the trimmed V and J ends, which lost 3 bases and 5 bases, there was a span of 11 bases. In DNA, the CDR3 is TGTGCCAGCAGCCACAGACTAGACAACAATGAGCAGTTCTTC. It specifies CASSHRLDNNEQFF.

The table lists this clonotype with a few counts. This sequence joins TRBV7-9 and TRBJ2-5; D ambiguous. V was shortened by 2 bases and J by 5 bases, with 12 bases between the two germline ends. The CDR3 is made up of 14 amino acids. Looked up from germline, CDR1 is SEHNR and CDR2 is FQNEAQ (reference sequence). CDR3 sequence reads: CASSLHAVAETQYF. CDR3 DNA sequence: TGTGCCAGCAGCTTACACGCGGTCGCGGAGACCCAGTACTTC. Supplemented by reference TRBV7-9 and TRBJ2-5, the full variable domain reads DTGVSQNPRHKITKRGQNVTFRCDPISEHNRLYWYRQTLGQGPEFLTYFQNEAQLEKSRLLSDRFSAERPKGSFSTLEIQRTEQGDSAMYLCASSLHAVAETQYFGPGTRLLVL.

This clonotype was observed at least ten times. V gene TRBV11-2 combines with J gene TRBJ2-5; 10 nucleotides match TRBD2. CDR3 length: 18 amino acids. V was clipped by 4 bases and J by 2 bases; unmatched bases: 13. Per the germline V gene, CDR1 is SGHAT and CDR2 is FQNNGV. CDR3 loop: CASSSRGLAGAVQETQYF. Here the CDR3 DNA reads TGTGCCAGCAGCTCAAGGGGGCTAGCGGGAGCTGTTCAAGAGACCCAGTACTTC.

This clonotype has more than one count but fewer than ten. The V gene is TRBV7-9, the J gene TRBJ2-7; D possibly corresponds to TRBD1 (6 bases). This CDR3 spans 14 amino acids. In germline, CDR1 is SEHNR, CDR2 FQNEAQ (reference sequence). V shed 5 bases and J shed 1 base, with 12 bases lying between them. The CDR3 DNA reads TGTGCCAGCAGCCACCGGGACACGTCCTACGAGCAGTACTTC. It encodes CASSHRDTSYEQYF.

This clonotype was counted only a few times. V usage is TRBV10-3 and J usage is TRBJ2-6; D call uncertain. Per germline, CDR1 ENHRY and CDR2 SYGVKD. Between the trimmed V and J ends, which lost 0 bases and 0 bases, there was a span of 6 bases. The CDR3 extends over 16 amino acids. CDR3 in amino acids: CAISESTASGANVLTF. CDR3 coding DNA: TGTGCCATCAGTGAGTCCACCGCCTCTGGGGCCAACGTCCTGACTTTC.

V and J are TRBV15 and TRBJ2-3; 12 nucleotides agree with TRBD2. CDR1 and CDR2 from the germline V gene are LNHNV and YYDKDF (reference sequence). The CDR3 is 17 residues long. With V trimmed by 5 bases and J by 6 bases, 12 bases remained unmatched. The CDR3 bases are TGTGCCACCAGCTTCGGGACTAGCGGGTCCCCCACGGATACGCAGTATTTT. This codes for CATSFGTSGSPTDTQYF.

The CDR3 spells CSVTTGYNEQFF. In DNA form, the CDR3 reads TGCAGCGTAACGACTGGTTACAATGAGCAGTTCTTC. The chain couples TRBV29-1 to TRBJ2-1, with D unresolved. With 6 bases removed from V and 4 bases from J, the gap between germline ends came to 10 bases. Germline assignment: CDR1 SQVTM and CDR2 ANQGSEA. The CDR3 consists of 12 residues.

Notes on this clonotype: This sequence may be a read error, since a much larger clone differs from it by one base. The CDR3 ends on some other residue instead of the conserved phenylalanine or tryptophan, so this is likely a read error. This chain connects TRBV7-8 to TRBJ2-2, with 14 bases matching TRBD2. The J segment lost 7 bases and the V segment lost 4 bases, leaving 5 bases of the junction unmatched. Germline V gene sequence: CDR1 SGHVS, CDR2 FQNEAQ. The CDR3 length is 16 residues. The CDR3 bases are TGTGCCAGCAGCTCAGGACTAGCGGGAGGAATCGGGGAGCTGTTTTCT. Its protein is CASSSGLAGGIGELFS.

J is TRBJ2-2 and V is TRBV7-3, with D perhaps given as TRBD1 or TRBD2 (5 bases each). The CDR3 runs to 16 residues. Looked up from germline, CDR1 is SGHTA and CDR2 is FQGTGA. Trimming removed 4 bases from V and 5 bases from J, with 17 bases in between. The CDR3 here is CASSSRGNPGTGELFF. DNA for the CDR3: TGTGCCAGCAGCTCCCGAGGGAACCCAGGGACCGGGGAGCTGTTTTTT. Full variable domain (rest looked up from reference TRBV7-3 and TRBJ2-2): GAGVSQTPSNKVTEKGKYVELRCDPISGHTALYWYRQSLGQGPEFLIYFQGTGAADDSGLPNDRFFAVRPEGSVSTLKIQRTERGDSAVYLCASSSRGNPGTGELFFGEGSRLTVL.

This clonotype came up a few times. This chain uses TRBV20-1 with TRBJ1-5, with D maybe TRBD1 (5 bases). There are 15 residues in the CDR3. V lost 5 bases to trimming and J lost 2 bases, with 16 bases between them. The V gene's germline CDR1 is DFQATT and CDR2 SNEGSKA (reference sequence). Here the CDR3 DNA reads TGCAGTGCTCGTACCGGGACCGTGGGCAATCAGCCCCAGCATTTT. Encoded protein: CSARTGTVGNQPQHF.

This clonotype was counted a few times. The chain combines TRBV4-1 with TRBJ2-5; D possibly matches TRBD1 or TRBD2 (5 bases each). Trimming stripped 3 bases from V and 1 base from J, with 9 bases between. The CDR3 covers 14 residues. CDR1 and CDR2 from the germline V gene are MGHRA and YSYEKL. CDR3 sequence (DNA): TGCGCCAGCAGCCAGGGACCCTCCCAAGAGACCCAGTACTTC. Its translation is CASSQGPSQETQYF.

The genes are TRBV6-2 or TRBV6-3 and TRBJ2-7, with 7 bases matching TRBD1. After removal of 5 bases from V and 2 bases from J, the junction contained 6 bases not matched to a gene. Germline CDR1 reads MNHEY; CDR2 reads SVGEGT. The CDR3 length is 14 residues. The CDR3, as DNA: TGTGCCAGCAGTCCGAGGGGGCCCACCTACGAGCAGTACTTC. Protein: CASSPRGPTYEQYF.

This clonotype turned up a few times. The V call is TRBV5-1, the J call TRBJ1-6; D is undetermined. Trimming cost V 0 bases and J 7 bases, with 11 bases left between them. Germline V gives CDR1 SGHRS, CDR2 YFSETQ. This CDR3 has 15 residues. CDR3 region: CASSLAGARNSPLHF. The CDR3 DNA reads TGCGCCAGCAGCTTGGCCGGCGCGAGGAATTCACCCCTCCACTTT.

This clonotype was counted at least ten times. This chain uses TRBV28 with TRBJ2-2, with unresolved D. Germline CDR1 reads MDHEN; CDR2 reads SYDVKM. Trimming stripped 7 bases from V and 6 bases from J, with 0 bases between. The CDR3 contains 9 residues. The CDR3 loop is CASTGELFF. The CDR3, as DNA: TGTGCCAGCACCGGGGAGCTGTTTTTT.

This clonotype has just a few counts. The chain uses TRBV18 and TRBJ2-2; D call uncertain. The CDR3 has 16 amino acids. V dropped 2 bases and J dropped 0 bases, with 10 bases sitting between them. Per germline, CDR1 KGHSH and CDR2 LQKENI. DNA of the CDR3: TGTGCCAGCTCACCAAACAGTATAGCGAACACCGGGGAGCTGTTTTTT. It specifies CASSPNSIANTGELFF. The variable domain in full, with the rest retrieved from reference TRBV18 and TRBJ2-2, is NAGVMQNPRHLVRRRGQEARLRCSPMKGHSHVYWYRQLPEEGLKFMVYLQKENIIDESGMPKERFSAEFPKEGPSILRIQQVVRGDSAAYFCASSPNSIANTGELFFGEGSRLTVL.

This clonotype was recorded at least ten times. J is TRBJ2-7 and V is TRBV9, with TRBD2 as a possible D gene (6 bases). V was shortened by 0 bases and J by 0 bases, with 13 bases between the two germline ends. CDR3 length: 16 amino acids. Looked up from germline, CDR1 is SGDLS and CDR2 is YYNGEE. The CDR3 coding sequence is TGTGCCAGCAGCGTAGATCCGGGGGTGCACTCCTACGAGCAGTACTTC. Amino acids: CASSVDPGVHSYEQYF. Based on the CDR3 plus reference TRBV9 and TRBJ2-7, the full variable domain is DSGVTQTPKHLITATGQRVTLRCSPRSGDLSVYWYQQSLDQGLQFLIQYYNGEERAKGNILERFSAQQFPDLHSELNLSSLELGDSALYFCASSVDPGVHSYEQYFGPGTRLTVT.

The gene calls are TRBV5-4 and TRBJ2-2, with D unclear. This CDR3 contains 15 residues. From germline, CDR1 is SGHNT and CDR2 YYREEE (reference sequence). V lost 2 bases, J lost 6 bases, and 14 bases lay in between. CDR3 sequence (DNA): TGTGCCAGCAGCTTACCCGGCGCCATGGCCGGGGAGCTGTTTTTT. Translation gives CASSLPGAMAGELFF.

The sample holds a few counts of this clonotype. The chain combines TRBV30 with TRBJ2-7, with D unresolved. The CDR3 contains 13 residues. CDR1 is GTSNPN and CDR2 is SVGIG in the germline V gene (reference sequence). Trimming cost V 0 bases and J 3 bases, with 9 bases left between them. The CDR3 loop is CAWSVKELYEQYF. CDR3 DNA: TGTGCCTGGAGTGTAAAGGAGCTCTACGAGCAGTACTTC.

This clonotype has at least ten counts. The chain employs TRBV2 and TRBJ2-5, with 7 bases that match TRBD1. The trim removed 6 bases at V and 1 base at J, leaving 2 bases unmatched. The CDR3 is 13 residues long. Germline CDR1 and CDR2: SNHLY and FYNNEI. The CDR3 protein is CASSDRVQETQYF. The DNA for the CDR3 is TGTGCCAGCAGCGACAGGGTCCAAGAGACCCAGTACTTC.

This clonotype was counted between two and nine times. V gene TRBV3-1 combines with J gene TRBJ1-6; TRBD1 is a possible D gene (5 bases). V was trimmed by 1 base and J by 14 bases, leaving 21 bases between them. The CDR3 runs to 16 residues. Germline-derived CDR1 and CDR2 are LGHDT and YNNKEL (reference sequence). The DNA for the CDR3 is TGTGCCAGCAGCCAAGCTTCGACGGGGCAGCGGTCGGCCCTCCACTTT. Protein product: CASSQASTGQRSALHF.

This rearrangement joins TRBV11-3 to TRBJ2-1; 8 bases are a match to TRBD2. The CDR3 length is 12 residues. In germline, CDR1 is SGHNT, CDR2 YENEEA. V dropped 1 base and J dropped 12; count of bases not matched to a gene: 2. The DNA of the CDR3 is TGTGCCAGCAGCTTAGCACGGGGGGGGCAGTTCTTC. It encodes CASSLARGGQFF.

This clonotype occurred many times. This chain joins TRBV7-3 and TRBJ2-2; D uncertain. With 2 bases removed from V and 2 bases from J, the gap between germline ends came to 6 bases. Germline V gene lookup returns CDR1 SGHTA and CDR2 FQGTGA. CDR3 length equals 14 residues. The CDR3 sequence: CASSLLLNTGELFF. The CDR3 DNA sequence: TGTGCCAGCAGCTTATTGCTTAACACCGGGGAGCTGTTTTTT.